One and the same sample provided the 4 T cell receptor beta chains below, sequenced in a study of Tregs in tolerant kidney transplant recipients. The method was immunoSEQ multiplex PCR; TCRdb's version includes in-frame clones alone and lacks a portion of them. The table records fewer than 150,000 clones, 85% to 95% of them present only once. Sequenced: CD4+ T cells from blood. These receptors all stem from a human donor in good health.

V is TRBV14 and J is TRBJ2-7, with D uncertain. CDR3 size: 13 residues. V lost 2 bases and J lost 8, with 13 bases in between. Germline lookup yields CDR1 SGHDN and CDR2 FVKESK. The CDR3 reads CASSQSRVRKQYF. The CDR3 nucleotides read TGTGCCAGCAGCCAATCGCGCGTGAGAAAGCAGTACTTC.

This clone was seen once. The chain employs TRBV7-2 and TRBJ1-2; no definite D call. Germline V gene data show CDR1 as SGHTA and CDR2 as FQGNSA. The CDR3 spans 13 residues. Trimming removed 0 bases from V and 4 bases from J, with 6 bases in between. For the CDR3, the DNA is TGTGCCAGCAGCTTAGCAGGGATCTATGGCTACACCTTC. Its translation: CASSLAGIYGYTF.

The chain is built from TRBV15 and TRBJ1-5, with 9 bases that match TRBD1. CDR1 and CDR2 from the germline V gene are LNHNV and YYDKDF (reference sequence). The trim removed 5 bases at V and 6 bases at J, leaving 2 bases unmatched. The CDR3 consists of 13 residues. The CDR3, as DNA: TGTGCCACCAGCGGGACAGGGTTTCAGCCCCAGCATTTT. Protein product: CATSGTGFQPQHF.

The V and J genes are TRBV30 and TRBJ1-1; TRBD1 agrees at 11 bases. After removal of 8 bases from V and 1 base from J, the junction contained 9 bases not matched to a gene. The CDR3 spans 15 residues. CDR1 is GTSNPN, CDR2 SVGIG, per germline (reference sequence). The CDR3: CASRTGGTPNTEAFF. CDR3 coding DNA: TGTGCCAGCAGGACAGGGGGCACCCCGAACACTGAAGCTTTCTTT.